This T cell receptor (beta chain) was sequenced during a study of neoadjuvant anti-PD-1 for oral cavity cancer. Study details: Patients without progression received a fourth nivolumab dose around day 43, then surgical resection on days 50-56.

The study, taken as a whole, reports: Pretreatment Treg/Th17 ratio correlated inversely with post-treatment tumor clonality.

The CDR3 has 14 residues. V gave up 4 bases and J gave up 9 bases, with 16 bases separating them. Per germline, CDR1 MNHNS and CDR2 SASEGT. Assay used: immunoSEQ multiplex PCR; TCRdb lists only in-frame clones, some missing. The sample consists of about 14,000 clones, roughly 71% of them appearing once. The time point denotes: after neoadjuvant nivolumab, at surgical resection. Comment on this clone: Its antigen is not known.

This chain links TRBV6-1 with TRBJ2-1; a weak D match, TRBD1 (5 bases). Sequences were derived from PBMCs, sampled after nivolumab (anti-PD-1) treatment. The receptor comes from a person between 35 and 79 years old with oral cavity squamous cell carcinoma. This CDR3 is CASSVQGLGAEQFF. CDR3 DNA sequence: TGTGCCAGCAGTGTTCAGGGCCTGGGTGCTGAGCAGTTCTTC.